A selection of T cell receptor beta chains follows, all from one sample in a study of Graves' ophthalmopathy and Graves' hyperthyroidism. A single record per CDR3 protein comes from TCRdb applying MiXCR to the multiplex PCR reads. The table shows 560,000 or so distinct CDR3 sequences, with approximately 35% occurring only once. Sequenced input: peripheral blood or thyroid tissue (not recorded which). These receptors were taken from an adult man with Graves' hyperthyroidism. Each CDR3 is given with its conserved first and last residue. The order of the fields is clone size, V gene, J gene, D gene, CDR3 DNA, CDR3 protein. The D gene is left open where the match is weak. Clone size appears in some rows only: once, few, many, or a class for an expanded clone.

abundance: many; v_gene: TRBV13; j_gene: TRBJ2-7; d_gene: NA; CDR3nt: TGTGCCAGCAGCTTAAGAGCGATGGACTACGAGCAGTACTTC; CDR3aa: CASSLRAMDYEQYF
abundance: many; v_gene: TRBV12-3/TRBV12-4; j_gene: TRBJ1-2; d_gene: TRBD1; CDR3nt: TGTGCCAGCAGTGCAACAGGGGGCGCAGGATCGGATAACTATGGCTACACCTTC; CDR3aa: CASSATGGAGSDNYGYTF
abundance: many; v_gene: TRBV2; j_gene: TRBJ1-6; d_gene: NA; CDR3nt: TGTGCCAGCACCCCCTGGGGGGGGCTAGGGGATTCACCCCTCCACTTT; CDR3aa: CASTPWGGLGDSPLHF
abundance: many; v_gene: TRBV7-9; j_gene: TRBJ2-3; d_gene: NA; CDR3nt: TGTGCCAGCAGCTTAGAGGGCAGGGGAACAGATACGCAGTATTTT; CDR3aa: CASSLEGRGTDTQYF
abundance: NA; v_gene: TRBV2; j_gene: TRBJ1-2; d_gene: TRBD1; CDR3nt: TGTGCCAGCAAAGAAGGCAGGACAGGGGCCAACTATGGCTACACCTTC; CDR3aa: CASKEGRTGANYGYTF
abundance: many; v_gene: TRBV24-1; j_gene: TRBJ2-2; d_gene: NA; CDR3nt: TGTGCCACCAGTGATTGGGGGCGCCGAGGGGAGCTGTTTTTT; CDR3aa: CATSDWGRRGELFF
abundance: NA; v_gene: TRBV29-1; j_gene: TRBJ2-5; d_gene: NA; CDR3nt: TGCAGCGTTTTACCGGGACGGCAAGAGACCCAGTACTTC; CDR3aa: CSVLPGRQETQYF
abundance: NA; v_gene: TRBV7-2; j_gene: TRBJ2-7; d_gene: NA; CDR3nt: TGTGCCAGCAGCTTAGTCAGGGACGAGCAGTACTTC; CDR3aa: CASSLVRDEQYF
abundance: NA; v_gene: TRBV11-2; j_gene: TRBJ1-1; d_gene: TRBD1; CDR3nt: TGTGCCAGCAGCTACGACAGGGCACGGAGCACTGAAGCTTTCTTT; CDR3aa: CASSYDRARSTEAFF
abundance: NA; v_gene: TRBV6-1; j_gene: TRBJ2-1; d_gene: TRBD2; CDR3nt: TGTGCCAGCAGTGGACTAGCGGGAGAACCCACCAATGAGCAGTTCTTC; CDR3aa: CASSGLAGEPTNEQFF
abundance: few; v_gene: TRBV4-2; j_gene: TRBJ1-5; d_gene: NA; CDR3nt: TGTGCCAGCAGCCAAGATTTGGAGGGATTATTGGGGCCCCAGCATTTT; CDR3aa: CASSQDLEGLLGPQHF
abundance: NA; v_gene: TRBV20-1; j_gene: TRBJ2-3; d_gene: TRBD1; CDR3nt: TGCAGTGCCAAGGACAGGGGCCATAGCACAGATACGCAGTATTTT; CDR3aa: CSAKDRGHSTDTQYF
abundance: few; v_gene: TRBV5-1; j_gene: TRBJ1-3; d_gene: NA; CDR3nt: TGCGCCAGCAGCTTGGGGTCCCCCTCTGGAAACACCATATATTTT; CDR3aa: CASSLGSPSGNTIYF
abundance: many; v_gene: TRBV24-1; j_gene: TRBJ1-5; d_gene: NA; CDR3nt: TGTGCCACCAGTGATGGGACTGCCAGCAATCAGCCCCAGCATTTT; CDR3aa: CATSDGTASNQPQHF
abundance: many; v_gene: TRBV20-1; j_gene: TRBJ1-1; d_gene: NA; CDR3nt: TGCAGTGCAGCCCGGGGTAACACTGAAGCTTTCTTT; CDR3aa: CSAARGNTEAFF
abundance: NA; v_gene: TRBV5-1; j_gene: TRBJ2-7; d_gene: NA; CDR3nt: TGCGCCAGCAGCTTGAGCAAGTCAGGGGCTCGGGCCTACGAGCAGTACTTC; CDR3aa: CASSLSKSGARAYEQYF
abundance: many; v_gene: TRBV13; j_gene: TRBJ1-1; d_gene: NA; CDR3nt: TGTGCCAGCAGCTTCGGCGGGACGAACACTGAAGCTTTCTTT; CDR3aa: CASSFGGTNTEAFF
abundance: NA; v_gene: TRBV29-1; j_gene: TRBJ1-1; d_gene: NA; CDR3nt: TGCAGCAGTGAGAGTTATGGGACTGAAGCTTTCTTT; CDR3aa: CSSESYGTEAFF
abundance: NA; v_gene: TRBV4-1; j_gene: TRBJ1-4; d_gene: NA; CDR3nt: TGCGCCAGCAGCCAAGATCGGTATAGACAGAATGAAAAACTGTTTTTT; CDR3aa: CASSQDRYRQNEKLFF
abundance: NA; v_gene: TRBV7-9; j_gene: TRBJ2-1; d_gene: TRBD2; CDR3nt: TGTGCCAGCAGCCGACTAGCGGGAGGCTACAATGAGCAGTTCTTC; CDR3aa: CASSRLAGGYNEQFF
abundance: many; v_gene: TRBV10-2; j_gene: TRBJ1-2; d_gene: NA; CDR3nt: TGCGCCAGCAGTGAGTGGCAGGCGTATGGCTACACCTTC; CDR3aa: CASSEWQAYGYTF
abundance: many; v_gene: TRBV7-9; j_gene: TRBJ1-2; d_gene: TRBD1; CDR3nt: TGTGCCAGCAGCTCAGGCCTTTGGGACAGGGGCTTTGGCTACACCTTC; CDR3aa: CASSSGLWDRGFGYTF
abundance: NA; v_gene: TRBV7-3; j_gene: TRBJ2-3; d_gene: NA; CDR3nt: TGTGCCAGCAGCTTAATGGGCGGCGGGGATACGCAGTATTTT; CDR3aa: CASSLMGGGDTQYF